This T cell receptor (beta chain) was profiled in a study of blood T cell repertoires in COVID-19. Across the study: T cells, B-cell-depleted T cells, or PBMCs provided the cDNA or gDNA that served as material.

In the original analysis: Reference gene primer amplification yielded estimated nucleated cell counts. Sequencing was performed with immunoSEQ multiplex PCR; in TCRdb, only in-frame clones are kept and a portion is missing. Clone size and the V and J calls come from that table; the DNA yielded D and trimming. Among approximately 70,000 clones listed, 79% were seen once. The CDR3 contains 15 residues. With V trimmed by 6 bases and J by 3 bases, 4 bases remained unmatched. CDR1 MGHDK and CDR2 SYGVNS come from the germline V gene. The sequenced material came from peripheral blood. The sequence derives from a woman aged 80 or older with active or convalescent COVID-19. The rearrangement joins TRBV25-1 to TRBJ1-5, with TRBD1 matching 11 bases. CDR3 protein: CASRNGQGANQPQHF. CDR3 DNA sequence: TGTGCCAGCAGAAACGGACAGGGGGCCAATCAGCCCCAGCATTTT.